What follows describes a single TCR beta chain. No antigen is known for it. Given a much more abundant clone one base away, this may be a read error. Without the conserved terminal phenylalanine or tryptophan, this CDR3 likely stems from a read error. Using RNA template, CDR3s of TCR alpha and beta were amplified with iRepertoire arm-PCR. Input was roughly 100-450 ng of tissue mRNA or PBMC total RNA. In TCRdb, the multiplex PCR reads were re-called with MiXCR into one record per CDR3 protein. This table holds about 190,000 distinct CDR3 sequences, over 25% found once. The germline gives CDR1 DFQATT, CDR2 SNEGSKA (reference sequence). The CDR3 spans 17 residues. V lost 3 bases to trimming and J lost 5 bases; unmatched junction nucleotides: 14. This sample is drawn from a study of glioma-infiltrating T cells. Study results and limitations: Tissue-blood divergence was below expectation in non-neoplastic patients, above in gliomas. CDR3 overlap between tissue and blood was very small.

This sequence was found in a human donor with low-grade glioma or glioblastoma, undergoing nonglioma brain surgery, or in good health (not recorded which). Material for sequencing was glioma tissue, nonneoplastic brain tissue, or PBMCs (not recorded which). The V call is TRBV20-1, the J call TRBJ2-1; TRBD2 aligns across 9 bases. The CDR3 coding sequence is TGCAGTGCTAGGGATATAGCGGGAGTGCTCAGGGACAATGAGCAGTTCCTC. As protein: CSARDIAGVLRDNEQFL.